This T cell receptor (beta chain) appears in the sequencing data of a study of naive and memory T cell subsets. Study-wide results and caveats: The power law exponent of TCR abundance differed between naive and memory cells.

The beta constant-region primer was an equimolar mix of two oligonucleotides covering TRBC1 and TRBC2. The ligated cDNA underwent four PCR rounds using SP2 and nested alpha and beta constant-region primers. TCRdb recomputed calls from the UMI-ligation and nested PCR reads with MiXCR, one row per CDR3 protein. This table has 8,500 to 10,000 distinct CDR3 sequences, 4.5% to 6% appearing once. This clonotype was observed many times. Its antigen is currently unknown. V was pared by 6 bases and J by 6 bases, with 12 bases between. The CDR3 is made up of 13 amino acids. The receptor's source is a human donor in good health. The chain carries TRBV12-3 or TRBV12-4 and TRBJ2-1; the D gene is possibly TRBD1 (5 bases). Sample: CD4+ TEMRA cells from blood. The subset here: effector memory re-expressing CD45RA, CD45RA+ CD27-. The DNA of the CDR3 is TGTGCCAGCAGCAGACAGCAGGGCAATGAGCAGTTCTTC. Amino acid sequence: CASSRQQGNEQFF.